Following are 8 T cell receptor beta chains from one sample sequenced in a study of T cell changes during pregnancy in multiple sclerosis. Profiling relied on immunoSEQ multiplex PCR, and the TCRdb table lists in-frame clones only, not all of them. In the table there are approximately 44,000 clones, 92% of which are singletons. Material: CD4+ T cells from peripheral blood mononuclear cells, obtained in the first trimester of pregnancy. These receptors all come from a female donor with multiple sclerosis, enrolled in a pregnancy study.

The chain recombines TRBV11-3 with TRBJ1-2, with a weak D call TRBD1 (6 bases). This CDR3 has 18 amino acids. Germline V lookup: CDR1 SGHNT, CDR2 YENEEA. V shed 4 bases and J shed 4 bases, with 25 bases lying between them. The CDR3 nucleotides read TGTGCCAGCAGCTCTCCCGGTCGCGGGCGGGGGGCCTCCTATGGCTACACCTTC. It codes for CASSSPGRGRGASYGYTF.

The gene calls are TRBV2 and TRBJ2-5; 8 bases match TRBD2. V trimming: 11 bases; J trimming: 5 bases; junction bases outside the gene matches: 13. The CDR3 totals 14 residues. Germline V gives CDR1 SNHLY, CDR2 FYNNEI. The CDR3 coding sequence is TGTGCCGTTTTGGGCGGGAGGCAGTCGGAGACCCAGTACTTC. This encodes CAVLGGRQSETQYF.

This chain uses TRBV28 with TRBJ2-3; 9 bases map to TRBD2. This CDR3 is 16 amino acids long. CDR1 and CDR2 (germline): MDHEN, SYDVKM. The V segment lost 2 bases and the J segment 4 bases; nucleotides outside the gene matches: 7. Here the CDR3 reads CASSLGGLASPDTQYF. The CDR3 DNA reads as TGTGCCAGCAGTTTAGGCGGACTAGCGTCCCCAGATACGCAGTATTTT.

The chain couples TRBV7-9 to TRBJ2-5, with D possibly TRBD1 on 6 matching bases. CDR3 length equals 18 residues. Per the germline V gene, CDR1 is SEHNR and CDR2 is FQNEAQ (reference sequence). The V gene lost 5 bases and the J gene lost 3 bases, with 25 bases spanning the gap. Here the CDR3 DNA reads TGTGCCAGCAGCCTCACCCGAGGGGGATTGGATTCCAAAGAGACCCAGTACTTC. Its protein product is CASSLTRGGLDSKETQYF.

This chain joins TRBV9 and TRBJ2-1; no clear D. With 0 bases removed from V and 4 bases from J, the gap between germline ends came to 14 bases. Looked up from germline, CDR1 is SGDLS and CDR2 is YYNGEE. The CDR3 has 16 amino acids. This CDR3 reads CASSVEAGHLYNEQFF. The CDR3, as DNA: TGTGCCAGCAGCGTAGAGGCAGGCCATCTTTACAATGAGCAGTTCTTC.

The V call is TRBV28, the J call TRBJ2-2, with 8 bases fitting TRBD1. There are 17 residues in the CDR3. J gave up 1 base and V 7 bases, and 11 bases lay outside the gene matches. Germline values: CDR1 MDHEN, CDR2 SYDVKM. Here the CDR3 DNA reads TGTGCCAGCAATTTTGTTGTGACAGGGGAGAACACCGGGGAGCTGTTTTTT. Amino acid sequence: CASNFVVTGENTGELFF. Together with reference TRBV28 and TRBJ2-2, the CDR3 gives the full variable domain: DVKVTQSSRYLVKRTGEKVFLECVQDMDHENMFWYRQDPGLGLRLIYFSYDVKMKEKGDIPEGYSVSREKKERFSLILESASTNQTSMYLCASNFVVTGENTGELFFGEGSRLTVL.

This clone was seen a few times. The genes are TRBV30 and TRBJ1-1; a possible D gene is TRBD1 (6 bases). Germline CDR1 reads GTSNPN; CDR2 reads SVGIG (reference sequence). The CDR3 contains 12 residues. V shed 8 bases and J shed 3 bases, with 13 bases lying between them. The CDR3: CAIKGGYTEAFF. The CDR3, as DNA: TGTGCCATAAAAGGGGGTTACACTGAAGCTTTCTTT.

The CDR3 coding sequence is TGTGCCAGCAGCTTGGATGGAAGAGATACAGGAAACCCCAACTATGGCTACACCTTC. This translates into CASSLDGRDTGNPNYGYTF. The chain has TRBV5-5 and TRBJ1-2, with D maybe TRBD1 (5 bases). CDR3 length: 19 amino acids. Trimming stripped 0 bases from V and 2 bases from J, with 23 bases between. Germline lookup yields CDR1 SGHKS and CDR2 YYEKEE (reference sequence).